What follows are 22 T cell receptor beta chains derived from one specimen sequenced in a study of monozygotic twins with inflammatory bowel disease. TCRdb reprocessed the 5' RACE reads, with one entry per CDR3 protein and no DNA. The sample has 330,000 or so distinct CDR3 sequences. The sample taken for sequencing was blood. All receptors come from a human donor with ulcerative colitis or Crohn's disease, or a healthy co-twin of an affected twin (not recorded which).

The CDR3 reads CSARDRRENTEAFF. This sequence joins TRBV20-1 and TRBJ1-1. Germline V CDR1 and CDR2: DFQATT, SNEGSKA (reference sequence). This CDR3 spans 14 amino acids.

This chain links TRBV5-1 with TRBJ1-1; TCRdb returns TRBD1, unconfirmable since there is no DNA. CDR3 length equals 13 residues. Germline V lookup: CDR1 SGHRS, CDR2 YFSETQ. CDR3 residues: CASSLAQGGQAFF.

The V and J genes are TRBV7-8 and TRBJ2-1; TCRdb designates TRBD1, a call that cannot be tested without DNA. CDR1 and CDR2 (germline): SGHVS, FQNEAQ. This CDR3 contains 13 residues. The CDR3 here is CTSSSDRDNEQFF.

This rearrangement joins TRBV29-1 to TRBJ2-7; the TCRdb call, TRBD1, lacks DNA for checking. The CDR3 covers 12 residues. Germline assignment: CDR1 SQVTM and CDR2 ANQGSEA. CDR3 sequence: CSVGDSIYEQYF.

V gene TRBV24-1 combines with J gene TRBJ2-2; the TCRdb call, TRBD1, lacks DNA for checking. CDR3 length: 17 residues. Germline V gives CDR1 KGHDR, CDR2 SFDVKD. CDR3 amino acids: CATSDRDRGRWTGELFF.

The chain recombines TRBV5-1 with TRBJ2-3; the TCRdb D gene call, TRBD2, has no DNA to confirm it. Germline CDR1 and CDR2: SGHRS and YFSETQ. The CDR3 is 14 residues long. The CDR3 reads CASSRGLYTDTQYF.

V is TRBV7-3 and J is TRBJ2-6. The CDR3 extends over 21 amino acids. The germline gives CDR1 SGHTA, CDR2 FQGTGA. The CDR3 loop is CASSLTGVAVPPSSGANVLTF.

This rearrangement joins TRBV5-1 to TRBJ1-4. The CDR3 sequence is 15 residues long. Germline CDR1 SGHRS, CDR2 YFSETQ. CDR3 residues: CASSPAWAGNEKLFF.

The V and J genes are TRBV29-1 and TRBJ1-3. The CDR3 contains 11 residues. Germline CDR1 is SQVTM and CDR2 is ANQGSEA. CDR3 sequence: CSVEIGNTIYF.

The chain recombines TRBV5-1 with TRBJ1-1. Germline CDR1 and CDR2: SGHRS and YFSETQ. The CDR3 runs to 14 residues. The CDR3 sequence: CASSLIQAAPEAFF.

The chain carries TRBV7-2 and TRBJ2-3; the TCRdb call, TRBD1, lacks DNA for checking. Per the germline V gene, CDR1 is SGHTA and CDR2 is FQGNSA. The CDR3 is 14 residues long. CDR3 loop: CASSFAKGIDTQYF.

The V and J genes are TRBV5-1 and TRBJ2-7. The germline V gene has CDR1 SGHRS and CDR2 YFSETQ. The CDR3 covers 14 residues. The CDR3 reads CASSLESGLSEQYF.

The chain joins TRBV9 to TRBJ1-4; TCRdb's D call, TRBD1, is unchecked because there is no DNA. The germline V gene has CDR1 SGDLS and CDR2 YYNGEE. This CDR3 region has 16 residues. The CDR3 sequence is CASNRDGGATNEKLFF.

The chain recombines TRBV7-9 with TRBJ2-3; TCRdb's D call, TRBD2, is unchecked because there is no DNA. Germline V CDR1 and CDR2: SEHNR, FQNEAQ (reference sequence). CDR3 length equals 17 residues. The CDR3 is CASSRSIAGASTDTQYF.

This chain uses TRBV20-1 with TRBJ1-5; TCRdb lists TRBD1, though no DNA is available to test this call. This CDR3 region has 15 residues. Germline loops: CDR1 DFQATT, CDR2 SNEGSKA (reference sequence). The CDR3 loop is CSAKAGGAMNQPQHF.

The CDR3 loop is CASSPRDRESYEQYF. J is TRBJ2-7 and V is TRBV19; TCRdb reports TRBD1, a call that lacks DNA to check it against. Germline loops: CDR1 LNHDA, CDR2 SQIVND (reference sequence). CDR3 length equals 15 residues. Based on the CDR3 plus reference TRBV19 and TRBJ2-7, the full variable domain is DGGITQSPKYLFRKEGQNVTLSCEQNLNHDAMYWYRQDPGQGLRLIYYSQIVNDFQKGDIAEGYSVSREKKESFPLTVTSAQKNPTAFYLCASSPRDRESYEQYFGPGTRLTVT.

This chain connects TRBV18 to TRBJ1-1. This CDR3 region has 14 residues. CDR1 is KGHSH, CDR2 LQKENI, per germline. CDR3 amino acids: CASSTEGTYTEAFF.

The CDR3 region is CASSGITSGGTNTGELFF. The chain carries TRBV27 and TRBJ2-2; no DNA is available, so the TRBD2 call from TCRdb remains unchecked. The germline V gene has CDR1 MNHEY and CDR2 SMNVEV (reference sequence). The CDR3 consists of 18 residues.

This rearrangement joins TRBV5-5 to TRBJ1-1; TCRdb designates TRBD1, a call that cannot be tested without DNA. Germline V gene data show CDR1 as SGHKS and CDR2 as YYEKEE (reference sequence). The CDR3 length is 13 residues. The CDR3 protein is CASSLERHTEAFF.

The chain links TRBV20-1 to TRBJ2-3; there is no DNA to check the TCRdb D call of TRBD2. The CDR3 runs 17 residues. Germline V CDR1 and CDR2: DFQATT, SNEGSKA (reference sequence). CDR3 sequence reads: CSASLQASGRAPDTQYF.

This sequence joins TRBV4-3 and TRBJ2-1; TCRdb's D call, TRBD2, is unchecked because there is no DNA. The CDR3 runs to 18 residues. Germline assignment: CDR1 LGHNA and CDR2 YSLEER. CDR3 amino acids: CASSQDGSTSGVSNEQFF.

The V and J genes are TRBV3-1 and TRBJ1-2; the TCRdb call, TRBD1, lacks DNA for checking. Germline V lookup: CDR1 LGHDT, CDR2 YNNKEL (reference sequence). CDR3 length: 14 residues. The CDR3 loop is CASSQVPGSYGYTF.